Listed below are T cell receptor beta chains from one sample, sequenced in a study of T cell responses to AZD1222 COVID-19 vaccine. Only in-frame clones appear in the TCRdb table, and some are missing; sequencing was by immunoSEQ multiplex PCR. The sample carries about 28,000 clones, 89% recorded once. The sample consisted of peripheral blood, taken on day 0 of AZD1222 vaccination. These receptors were obtained from an adult in good health. CDR3s include the opening cysteine and the closing phenylalanine or tryptophan. D genes are given only for firm matches. Expanded clones are given a class, and other clones once, few, many or no size at all.

-	TRBJ1-2	-	TRBV5-4	CASSPGRLYGYTF	TGTGCCAGCAGCCCTGGCAGGCTTTATGGCTACACCTTC
-	TRBJ2-2	TRBD1	TRBV4-1	CASSQEGGGQGIGELFF	TGCGCCAGCAGCCAAGAAGGTGGGGGACAGGGAATCGGGGAGCTGTTTTTT
-	TRBJ1-5	-	TRBV27	CASSLSRGSNVYSNQPQHF	TGTGCCAGCAGTTTATCGCGGGGTTCGAATGTTTATAGCAATCAGCCCCAGCATTTT
-	TRBJ2-7	TRBD2	TRBV6-2/TRBV6-3	CASSQDGLAGVYEQYF	TGTGCCAGCAGTCAGGACGGACTAGCGGGAGTTTACGAGCAGTACTTC
-	TRBJ1-3	-	TRBV28	CASSFGQGRNTIYF	TGTGCCAGCAGTTTTGGGCAGGGCCGAAACACCATATATTTT
once	TRBJ1-2	-	TRBV25-1	CASSDPERAAYGYTF	TGTGCCAGCAGTGACCCGGAGAGGGCGGCCTATGGCTACACCTTC
-	TRBJ2-5	-	TRBV19	CASSPTGVETQYF	TGTGCCAGTAGCCCAACTGGGGTAGAGACCCAGTACTTC
few	TRBJ1-1	-	TRBV29-1	CSVTWTEAFF	TGCAGCGTGACATGGACTGAAGCTTTCTTT
-	TRBJ2-1	-	TRBV19	CASSIEASRVNEQFF	TGTGCCAGTAGTATTGAGGCTAGTCGGGTCAATGAGCAGTTCTTC
-	TRBJ2-7	TRBD1	TRBV10-3	CAIRSGQDSYEQYF	TGTGCCATCAGGTCGGGACAGGACTCCTACGAGCAGTACTTC
-	TRBJ2-1	TRBD2	TRBV7-8	CASSLVVGGRTYNEQFF	TGTGCCAGCAGCTTAGTTGTAGGCGGGAGAACCTACAATGAGCAGTTCTTC
-	TRBJ1-6	-	TRBV11-2	CASSLGETGWDSPLHF	TGTGCCAGCAGCTTAGGGGAGACAGGTTGGGATTCACCCCTCCACTTT
-	TRBJ1-4	TRBD1	TRBV4-1	CASSQDWTGGGEKLFF	TGCGCCAGCAGCCAAGATTGGACAGGGGGGGGAGAAAAACTGTTTTTT
-	TRBJ1-1	TRBD1	TRBV18	CASSRDRGDTEAFF	TGTGCCAGCTCCAGGGACAGGGGTGACACTGAAGCTTTCTTT
-	TRBJ2-1	-	TRBV28	CASSSPRDFRFSSYNEQFF	TGTGCCAGCAGTTCCCCCCGGGACTTTCGCTTTAGCTCCTACAATGAGCAGTTCTTC
-	TRBJ2-3	-	TRBV25-1	CASSEWVKEADTQYF	TGTGCCAGCAGTGAATGGGTAAAGGAGGCAGATACGCAGTATTTT
-	TRBJ1-5	-	TRBV5-5	CASSLGGTPYSNQPQHF	TGTGCCAGCAGCTTGGGTGGGACACCCTATAGCAATCAGCCCCAGCATTTT
-	TRBJ2-1	TRBD2	TRBV28	CATNPRDYYNEQFF	TGTGCCACCAACCCCCGGGACTACTACAATGAGCAGTTCTTC
-	TRBJ1-5	-	TRBV7-2	CASSLYRSGNQPQHF	TGTGCCAGCAGCTTATACAGGTCGGGCAATCAGCCCCAGCATTTT
-	TRBJ1-2	-	TRBV6-1	CASSDHRNPNNYGYTF	TGTGCCAGCAGTGACCATAGGAACCCGAATAACTATGGCTACACCTTC
-	TRBJ2-7	-	TRBV4-3	CASSQAQSSYEQYF	TGCGCCAGCAGCCAAGCCCAGAGCTCCTACGAGCAGTACTTC
-	TRBJ1-1	-	TRBV28	CASSGPQHTEAFF	TGTGCCAGCAGTGGTCCTCAACACACTGAAGCTTTCTTT
-	TRBJ2-5	TRBD2	TRBV7-9	CASSLVGGEETQYF	TGTGCCAGCAGCTTAGTTGGGGGGGAAGAGACCCAGTACTTC
-	TRBJ2-7	-	TRBV6-2/TRBV6-3	CASSYLGVGNEQYF	TGTGCCAGCAGTTACCTTGGGGTGGGGAACGAGCAGTACTTC
-	TRBJ2-1	TRBD1	TRBV10-3	CAISNTGGEADEQFF	TGTGCCATCAGTAATACAGGGGGCGAAGCGGATGAGCAGTTCTTC
-	TRBJ2-7	-	TRBV20-1	CSVRGTYEQYF	TGCAGTGTGAGGGGCACCTACGAGCAGTACTTC
-	TRBJ2-7	-	TRBV2	CAGYRDTPWEQYF	TGTGCCGGATACAGGGATACCCCTTGGGAGCAGTACTTC
-	TRBJ2-1	TRBD2	TRBV2	CASRDSGRIEQFF	TGTGCCAGCAGGGATAGCGGGAGGATTGAGCAGTTCTTC
-	TRBJ1-1	-	TRBV6-1	CASSEVGETEAFF	TGTGCCAGCAGTGAAGTCGGGGAAACTGAAGCTTTCTTT
once	TRBJ1-6	-	TRBV24-1	CATSDYRVGPNSPLHF	TGTGCCACCAGTGATTACAGAGTGGGACCGAATTCACCCCTCCACTTT
-	TRBJ2-1	-	TRBV9	CASSVAMPNEQFF	TGTGCCAGCAGCGTAGCTATGCCCAATGAGCAGTTCTTC
-	TRBJ2-7	-	TRBV29-1	CSVSDSGYEQYF	TGCAGCGTTTCTGATAGCGGCTACGAGCAGTACTTC
-	TRBJ1-4	-	TRBV2	CASTPGVGRVEKLFF	TGTGCCAGCACCCCGGGGGTGGGGCGGGTTGAAAAACTGTTTTTT
-	TRBJ2-3	-	TRBV7-9	CASILQGYQDTQYF	TGTGCCAGCATCTTGCAGGGTTATCAAGATACGCAGTATTTT
-	TRBJ1-1	TRBD1	TRBV7-9	CASSFSQGMNTEAFF	TGTGCCAGCAGCTTCTCACAGGGGATGAACACTGAAGCTTTCTTT
-	TRBJ2-2	-	TRBV10-3	CAISDPPGDLNTGELFF	TGTGCCATCAGTGACCCCCCGGGGGACTTGAACACCGGGGAGCTGTTTTTT
-	TRBJ2-1	-	TRBV7-9	CASSPEHYNEQFF	TGTGCCAGCAGCCCAGAACACTACAATGAGCAGTTCTTC
-	TRBJ2-2	TRBD1	TRBV2	CAGPYRGLNTGELFF	TGTGCCGGACCTTACAGGGGGCTTAACACCGGGGAGCTGTTTTTT
-	TRBJ2-7	TRBD1	TRBV5-1	CASSPQGSYEQYF	TGCGCCAGCAGCCCACAGGGGTCGTACGAGCAGTACTTC
-	TRBJ2-1	TRBD1	TRBV29-1	CSVENRGREDEQFF	TGCAGCGTTGAAAACAGGGGGCGAGAGGATGAGCAGTTCTTC
-	TRBJ2-1	TRBD1	TRBV5-4	CASSGADRVSYNEQFF	TGTGCCAGCAGCGGAGCGGACAGGGTCTCCTACAATGAGCAGTTCTTC
-	TRBJ2-7	-	TRBV7-3	CASSTQPGVEQYF	TGTGCCAGCAGCACTCAGCCGGGGGTCGAGCAGTACTTC
-	TRBJ2-1	TRBD2	TRBV4-2	CASSHPRGTSGRGNEQFF	TGTGCCAGCAGCCACCCTCGGGGGACTAGCGGGAGGGGTAATGAGCAGTTCTTC
-	TRBJ2-7	-	TRBV21-1	CASSKAVASGRSSYEQYF	TGTGCCAGCAGCAAAGCGGTAGCTAGCGGGAGGAGCTCCTACGAGCAGTACTTC
-	TRBJ1-2	-	TRBV18	CASSPDTMTGYTF	TGTGCCAGCTCACCTGATACAATGACGGGCTACACCTTC
-	TRBJ2-1	TRBD2	TRBV27	CASSLGGRVYNEQFF	TGTGCCAGCAGTTTAGGCGGGAGAGTTTACAATGAGCAGTTCTTC
-	TRBJ1-1	-	TRBV4-1	CASSQDSEGVNTEAFF	TGCGCCAGCAGCCAAGATTCGGAGGGGGTGAACACTGAAGCTTTCTTT
-	TRBJ2-5	-	TRBV5-1	CASSWQETQYF	TGCGCCAGCAGCTGGCAAGAGACCCAGTACTTC
once	TRBJ1-1	-	TRBV9	CASSVGSQPFLTEAFF	TGTGCCAGCAGCGTAGGCAGCCAGCCGTTTTTAACTGAAGCTTTCTTT
-	TRBJ1-1	TRBD1	TRBV11-2	CASSIGQGGTEAFF	TGTGCCAGCAGCATCGGACAGGGTGGCACTGAAGCTTTCTTT
-	TRBJ2-7	TRBD2	TRBV11-2	CASSLEGGRAGATYEQYF	TGTGCCAGCAGCTTAGAGGGCGGGAGAGCGGGAGCCACTTACGAGCAGTACTTC
-	TRBJ2-7	-	TRBV29-1	CSVLPDSSYEQYF	TGCAGCGTTCTCCCGGACAGCTCCTACGAGCAGTACTTC
once	TRBJ1-3	-	TRBV3-1/TRBV3-2	CASSQGIGSGNTIYF	TGTGCCAGCAGCCAAGGTATAGGCTCTGGAAACACCATATATTTT
-	TRBJ2-5	-	TRBV2	CASSVSVYQETQYF	TGTGCCAGCAGTGTAAGCGTTTACCAAGAGACCCAGTACTTC
-	TRBJ2-2	-	TRBV19	CASSIQTGSNTGELFF	TGTGCCAGTAGTATCCAGACAGGATCAAACACCGGGGAGCTGTTTTTT